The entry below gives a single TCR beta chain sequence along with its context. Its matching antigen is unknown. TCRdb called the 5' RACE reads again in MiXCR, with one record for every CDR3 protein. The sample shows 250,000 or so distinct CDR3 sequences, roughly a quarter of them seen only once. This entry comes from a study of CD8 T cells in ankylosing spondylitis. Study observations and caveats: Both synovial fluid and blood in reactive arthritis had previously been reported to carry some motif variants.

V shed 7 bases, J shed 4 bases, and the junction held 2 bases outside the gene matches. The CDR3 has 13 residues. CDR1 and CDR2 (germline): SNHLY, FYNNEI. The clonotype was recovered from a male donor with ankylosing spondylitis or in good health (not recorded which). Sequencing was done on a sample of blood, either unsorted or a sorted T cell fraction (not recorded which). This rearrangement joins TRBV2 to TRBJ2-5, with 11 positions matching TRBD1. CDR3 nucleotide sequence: TGTGCCAGCACGGGACAGGGGGGAGAGACCCAGTACTTC. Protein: CASTGQGGETQYF.